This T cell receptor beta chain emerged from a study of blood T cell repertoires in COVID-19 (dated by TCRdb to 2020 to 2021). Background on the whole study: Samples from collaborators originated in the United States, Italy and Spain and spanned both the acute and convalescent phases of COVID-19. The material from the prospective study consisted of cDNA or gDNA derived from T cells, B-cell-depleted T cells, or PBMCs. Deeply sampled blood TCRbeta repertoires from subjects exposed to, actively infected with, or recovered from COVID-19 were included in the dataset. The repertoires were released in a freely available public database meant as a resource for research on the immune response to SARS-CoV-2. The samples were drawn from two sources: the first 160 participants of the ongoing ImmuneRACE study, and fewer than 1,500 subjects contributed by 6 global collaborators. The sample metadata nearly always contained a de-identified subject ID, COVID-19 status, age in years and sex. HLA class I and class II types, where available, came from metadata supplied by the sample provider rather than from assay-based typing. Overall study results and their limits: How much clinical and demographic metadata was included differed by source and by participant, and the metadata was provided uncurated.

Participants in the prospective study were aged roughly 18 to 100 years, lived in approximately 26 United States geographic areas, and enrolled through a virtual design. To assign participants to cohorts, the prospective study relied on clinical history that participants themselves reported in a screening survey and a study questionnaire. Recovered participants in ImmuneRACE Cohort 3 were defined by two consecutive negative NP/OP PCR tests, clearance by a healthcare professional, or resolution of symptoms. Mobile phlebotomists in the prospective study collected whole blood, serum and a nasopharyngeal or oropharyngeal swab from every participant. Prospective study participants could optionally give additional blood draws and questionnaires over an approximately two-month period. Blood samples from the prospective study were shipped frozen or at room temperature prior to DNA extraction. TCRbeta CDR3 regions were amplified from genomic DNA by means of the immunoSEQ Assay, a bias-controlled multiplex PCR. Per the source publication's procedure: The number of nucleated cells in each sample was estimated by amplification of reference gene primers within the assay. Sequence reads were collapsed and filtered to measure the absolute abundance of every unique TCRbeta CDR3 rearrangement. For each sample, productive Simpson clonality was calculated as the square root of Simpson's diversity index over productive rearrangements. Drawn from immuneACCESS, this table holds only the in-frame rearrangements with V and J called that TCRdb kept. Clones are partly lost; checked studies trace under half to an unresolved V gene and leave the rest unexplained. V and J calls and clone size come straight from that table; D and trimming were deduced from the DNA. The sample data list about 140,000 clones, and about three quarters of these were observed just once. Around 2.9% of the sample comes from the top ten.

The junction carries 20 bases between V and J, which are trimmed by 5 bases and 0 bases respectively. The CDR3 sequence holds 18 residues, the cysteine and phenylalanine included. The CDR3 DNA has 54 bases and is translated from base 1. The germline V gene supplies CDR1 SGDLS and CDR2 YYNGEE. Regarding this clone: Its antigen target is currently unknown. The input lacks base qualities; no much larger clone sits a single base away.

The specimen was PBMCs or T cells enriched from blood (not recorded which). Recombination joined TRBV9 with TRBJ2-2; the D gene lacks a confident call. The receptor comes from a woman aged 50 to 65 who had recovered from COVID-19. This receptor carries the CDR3 CASSDVFGKQANTGELFF. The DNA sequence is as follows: TGTGCCAGCAGTGACGTATTTGGTAAGCAGGCGAACACCGGGGAGCTGTTTTTT.